The T cell receptor beta chain under discussion was sequenced for a study of technical replicates of blood from a few donors. Method: immunoSEQ multiplex PCR; TCRdb's copy keeps in-frame clones and lacks some. The data contain about 68,000 clones, around 97% of them singletons. CDR3 length: 13 amino acids. The V gene lost 4 bases and the J gene lost 3 bases, with 11 bases spanning the gap. Germline CDR1 reads SGDLS; CDR2 reads YYNGEE. This clone was seen just once. This clonotype was sampled from a human donor in good health. The sample taken for sequencing was T cells isolated from PBMCs. This chain joins TRBV9 and TRBJ2-7, with a tentative D call TRBD1 (6 bases). This CDR3 reads CASSNRDNYEQYF. CDR3 DNA sequence: TGTGCCAGCAGCAACCGGGACAACTACGAGCAGTACTTC.